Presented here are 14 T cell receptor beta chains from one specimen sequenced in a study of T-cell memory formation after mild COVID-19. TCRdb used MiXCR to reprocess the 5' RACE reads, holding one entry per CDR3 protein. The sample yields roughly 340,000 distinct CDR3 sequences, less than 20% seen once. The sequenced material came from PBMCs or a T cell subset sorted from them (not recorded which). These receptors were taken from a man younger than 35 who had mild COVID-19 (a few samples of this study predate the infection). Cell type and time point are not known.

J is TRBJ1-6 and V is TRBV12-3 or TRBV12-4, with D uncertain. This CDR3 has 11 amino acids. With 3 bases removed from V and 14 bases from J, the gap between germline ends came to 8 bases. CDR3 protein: CASSFLMTLHF. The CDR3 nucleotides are TGTGCCAGCAGTTTCCTAATGACCCTCCACTTT.

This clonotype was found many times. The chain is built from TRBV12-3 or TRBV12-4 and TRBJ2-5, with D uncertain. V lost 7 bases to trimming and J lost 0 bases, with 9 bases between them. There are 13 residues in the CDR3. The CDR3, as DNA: TGTGCCAGCACCCGGCAGAACCAAGAGACCCAGTACTTC. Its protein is CASTRQNQETQYF.

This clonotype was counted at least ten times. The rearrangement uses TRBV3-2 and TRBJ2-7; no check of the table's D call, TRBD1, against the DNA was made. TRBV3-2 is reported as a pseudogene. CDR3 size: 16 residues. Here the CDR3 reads CASSQDMAGLIVEQYF. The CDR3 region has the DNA TGTGCCAGCAGCCAAGATATGGCGGGGCTCATAGTCGAGCAGTACTTC.

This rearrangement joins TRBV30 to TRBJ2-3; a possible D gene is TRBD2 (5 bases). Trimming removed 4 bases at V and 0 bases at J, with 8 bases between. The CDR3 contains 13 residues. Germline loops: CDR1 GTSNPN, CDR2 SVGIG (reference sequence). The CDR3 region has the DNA TGTGCCTGGATGGACTTTAGCACAGATACGCAGTATTTT. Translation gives CAWMDFSTDTQYF.

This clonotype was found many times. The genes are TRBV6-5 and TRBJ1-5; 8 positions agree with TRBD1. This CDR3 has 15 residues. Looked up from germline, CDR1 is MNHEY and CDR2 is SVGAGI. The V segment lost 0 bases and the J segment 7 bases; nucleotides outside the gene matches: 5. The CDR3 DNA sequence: TGTGCCAGCAGTTACTCGAGGGACAGGTACCAGCCCCAGCATTTT. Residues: CASSYSRDRYQPQHF.

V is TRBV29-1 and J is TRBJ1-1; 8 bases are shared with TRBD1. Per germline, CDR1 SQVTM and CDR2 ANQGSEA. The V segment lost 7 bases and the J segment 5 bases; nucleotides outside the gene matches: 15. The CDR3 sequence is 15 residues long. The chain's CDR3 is CSATLGQAGGTEAFF. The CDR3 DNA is TGCAGCGCCACCTTGGGACAGGCAGGAGGGACTGAAGCTTTCTTT.

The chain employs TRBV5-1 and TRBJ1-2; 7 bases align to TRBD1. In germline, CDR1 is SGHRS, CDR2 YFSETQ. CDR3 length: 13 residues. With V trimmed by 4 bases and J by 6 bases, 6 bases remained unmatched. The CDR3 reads CASSPGQIDGYTF. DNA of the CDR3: TGCGCCAGCAGCCCGGGACAGATTGATGGCTACACCTTC.

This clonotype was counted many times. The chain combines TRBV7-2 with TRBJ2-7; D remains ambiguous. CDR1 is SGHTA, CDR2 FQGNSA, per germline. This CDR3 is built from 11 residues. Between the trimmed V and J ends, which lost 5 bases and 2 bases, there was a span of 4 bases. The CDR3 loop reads CASSQAYEQYF. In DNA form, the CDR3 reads TGTGCCAGCAGCCAAGCCTACGAGCAGTACTTC.

CDR3 region: CASSPVGFSNTEAFF. The CDR3 nucleotides are TGTGCCAGCAGCCCCGTCGGTTTCAGCAACACTGAAGCTTTCTTT. The chain is built from TRBV7-9 and TRBJ1-1; D is uncertain. The CDR3 loop spans 15 amino acids. CDR1 is SEHNR and CDR2 is FQNEAQ in the germline V gene (reference sequence). The V end lost 5 bases, the J end lost 2 bases, and 15 bases lay between the germline ends.

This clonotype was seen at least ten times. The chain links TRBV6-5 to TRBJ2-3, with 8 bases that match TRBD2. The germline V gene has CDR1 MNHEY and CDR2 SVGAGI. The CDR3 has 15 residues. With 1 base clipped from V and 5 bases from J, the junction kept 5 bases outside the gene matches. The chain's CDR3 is CASSYLGLGGDTQYF. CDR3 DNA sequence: TGTGCCAGCAGTTACTTGGGACTAGGGGGAGATACGCAGTATTTT.

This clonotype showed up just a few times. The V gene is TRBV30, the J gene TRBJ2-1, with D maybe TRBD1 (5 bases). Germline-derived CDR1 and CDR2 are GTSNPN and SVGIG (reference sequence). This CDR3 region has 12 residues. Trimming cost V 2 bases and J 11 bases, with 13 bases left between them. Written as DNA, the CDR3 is TGTGCCTGGAGTAAGGTGACAGAAAAGCAGTTCTTC. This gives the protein CAWSKVTEKQFF.

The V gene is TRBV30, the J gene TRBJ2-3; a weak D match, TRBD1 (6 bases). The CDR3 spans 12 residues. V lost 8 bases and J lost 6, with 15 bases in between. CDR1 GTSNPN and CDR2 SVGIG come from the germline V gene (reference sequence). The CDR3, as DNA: TGTGCCGCCCAGGGGCCGGAGGATACGCAGTATTTT. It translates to CAAQGPEDTQYF.

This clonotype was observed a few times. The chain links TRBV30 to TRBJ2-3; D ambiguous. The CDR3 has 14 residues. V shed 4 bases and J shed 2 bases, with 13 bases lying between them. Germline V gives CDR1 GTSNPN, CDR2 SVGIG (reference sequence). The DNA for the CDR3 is TGTGCCTGGAAATTTTCAGAACTCACAGATACGCAGTATTTT. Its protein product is CAWKFSELTDTQYF.

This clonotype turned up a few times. This chain's CDR3 is CSARDSGGASEQYV. The DNA for the CDR3 is TGCAGTGCTAGGGATAGCGGGGGGGCTTCCGAGCAGTACGTC. V and J are TRBV20-1 and TRBJ2-7, with TRBD2 matching 11 bases. V lost 3 bases and J lost 6; bases outside the gene matches: 7. CDR1 and CDR2 (germline): DFQATT, SNEGSKA (reference sequence). The CDR3 is made up of 14 amino acids.